This T cell receptor (beta chain) was captured by sequencing in a study of blood T cell repertoires in COVID-19. In the study overall: Samples representing acute and convalescent COVID-19 were sourced from the United States, Italy and Spain.

The assay was immunoSEQ multiplex PCR, and TCRdb's table has in-frame clones only and misses some. Among roughly 250,000 clones, roughly 84% were seen once, and the ten largest hold 15% to 18%. Germline lookup yields CDR1 LGHDT and CDR2 YNNKEL (reference sequence). The CDR3 loop spans 11 amino acids. The V gene lost 8 bases and the J gene lost 3 bases, with 8 bases spanning the gap. This chain joins TRBV3-1 (or the pseudogene TRBV3-2) and TRBJ2-7; a weak D match, TRBD2 (5 bases). The receptor was derived from a person aged 70 to 85 with COVID-19, enrolled during active disease. The sample was peripheral blood. CDR3 DNA: TGTGCCAGCGGGAGTTACTACGAGCAGTACTTC. This codes for CASGSYYEQYF.